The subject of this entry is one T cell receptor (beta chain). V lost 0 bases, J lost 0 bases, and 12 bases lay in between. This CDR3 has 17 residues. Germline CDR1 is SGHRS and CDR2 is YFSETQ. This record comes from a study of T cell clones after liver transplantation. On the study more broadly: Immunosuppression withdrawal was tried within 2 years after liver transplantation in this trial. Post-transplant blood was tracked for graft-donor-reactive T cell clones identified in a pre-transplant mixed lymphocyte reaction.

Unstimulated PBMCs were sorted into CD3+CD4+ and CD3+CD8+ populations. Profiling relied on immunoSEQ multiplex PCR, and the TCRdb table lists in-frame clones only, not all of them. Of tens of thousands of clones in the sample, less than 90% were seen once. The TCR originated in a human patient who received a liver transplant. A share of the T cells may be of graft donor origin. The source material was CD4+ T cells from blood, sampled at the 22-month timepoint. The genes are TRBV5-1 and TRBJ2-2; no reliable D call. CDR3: CASSLGRSAPNTGELFF. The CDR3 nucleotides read TGCGCCAGCAGCTTGGGTCGGAGTGCTCCGAACACCGGGGAGCTGTTTTTT.